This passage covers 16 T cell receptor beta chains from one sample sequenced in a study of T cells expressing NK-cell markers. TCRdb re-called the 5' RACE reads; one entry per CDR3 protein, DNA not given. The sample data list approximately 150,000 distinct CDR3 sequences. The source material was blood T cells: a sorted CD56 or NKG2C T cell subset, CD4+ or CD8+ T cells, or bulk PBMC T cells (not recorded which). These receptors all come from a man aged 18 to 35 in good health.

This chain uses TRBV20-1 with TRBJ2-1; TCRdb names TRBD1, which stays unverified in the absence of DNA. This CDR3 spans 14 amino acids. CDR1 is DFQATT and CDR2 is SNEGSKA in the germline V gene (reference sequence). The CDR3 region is CSATPLTSFNEQFF.

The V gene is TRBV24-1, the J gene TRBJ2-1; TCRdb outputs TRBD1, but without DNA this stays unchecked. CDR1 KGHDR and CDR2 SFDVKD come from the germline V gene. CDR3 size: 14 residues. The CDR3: CATSDLSRGYEQFF.

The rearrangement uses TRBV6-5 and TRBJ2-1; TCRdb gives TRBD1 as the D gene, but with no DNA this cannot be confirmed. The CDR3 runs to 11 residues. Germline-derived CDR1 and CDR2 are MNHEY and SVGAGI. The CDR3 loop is CASRGGNEQFF.

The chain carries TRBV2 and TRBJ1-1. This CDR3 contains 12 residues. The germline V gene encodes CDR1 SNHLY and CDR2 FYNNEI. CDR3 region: CASILGNTEAFF.

CDR3 loop: CSARAGTDPFYEQYF. The J gene is TRBJ2-7, the V gene TRBV20-1; checking the TCRdb D call of TRBD1 is not possible without DNA. The CDR3 has 15 residues. Germline values: CDR1 DFQATT, CDR2 SNEGSKA (reference sequence).

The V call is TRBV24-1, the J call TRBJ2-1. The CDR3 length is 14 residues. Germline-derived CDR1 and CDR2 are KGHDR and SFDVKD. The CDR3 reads CATSDFVGYNEQFF.

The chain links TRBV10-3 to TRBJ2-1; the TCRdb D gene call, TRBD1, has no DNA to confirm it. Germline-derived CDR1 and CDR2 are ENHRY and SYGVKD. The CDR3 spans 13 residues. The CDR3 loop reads CAIGRQTRDEQFF.

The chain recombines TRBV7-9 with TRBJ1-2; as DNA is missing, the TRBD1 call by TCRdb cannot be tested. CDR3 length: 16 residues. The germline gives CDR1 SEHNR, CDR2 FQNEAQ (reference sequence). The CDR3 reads CASSSTRTGVYDGYTF.

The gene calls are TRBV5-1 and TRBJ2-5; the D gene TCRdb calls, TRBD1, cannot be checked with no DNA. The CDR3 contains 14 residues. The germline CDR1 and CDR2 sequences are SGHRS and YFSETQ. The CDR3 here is CASSLGTGDETQYF.

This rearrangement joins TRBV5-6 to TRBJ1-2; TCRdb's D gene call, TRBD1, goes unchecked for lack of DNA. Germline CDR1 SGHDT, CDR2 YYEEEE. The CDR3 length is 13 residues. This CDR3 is CASSTGGNYGYTF.

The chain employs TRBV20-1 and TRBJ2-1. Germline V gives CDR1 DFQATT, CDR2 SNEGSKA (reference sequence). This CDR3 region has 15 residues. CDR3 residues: CSADSGSSSYNEQFF.

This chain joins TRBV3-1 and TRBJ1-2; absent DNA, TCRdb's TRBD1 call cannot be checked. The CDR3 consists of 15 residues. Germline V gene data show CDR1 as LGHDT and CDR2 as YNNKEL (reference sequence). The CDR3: CASSLGTAANYGYTF.

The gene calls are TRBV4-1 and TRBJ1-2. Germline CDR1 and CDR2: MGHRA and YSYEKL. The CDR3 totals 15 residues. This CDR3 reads CASSQVYQLNYGYTF.

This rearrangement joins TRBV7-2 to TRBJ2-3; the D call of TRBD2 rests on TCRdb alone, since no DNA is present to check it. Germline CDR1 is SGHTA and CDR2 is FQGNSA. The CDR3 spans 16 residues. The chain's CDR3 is CASSLPGREGTDTQYF.

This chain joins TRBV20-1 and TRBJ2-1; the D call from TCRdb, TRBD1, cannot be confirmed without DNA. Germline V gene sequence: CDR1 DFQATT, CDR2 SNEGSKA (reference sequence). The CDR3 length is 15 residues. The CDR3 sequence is CSASLGRGVYNEQFF.

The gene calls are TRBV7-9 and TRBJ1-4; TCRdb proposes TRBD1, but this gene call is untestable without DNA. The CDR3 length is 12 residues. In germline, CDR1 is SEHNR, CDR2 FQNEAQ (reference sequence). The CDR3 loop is CASSPPGEKLFF.